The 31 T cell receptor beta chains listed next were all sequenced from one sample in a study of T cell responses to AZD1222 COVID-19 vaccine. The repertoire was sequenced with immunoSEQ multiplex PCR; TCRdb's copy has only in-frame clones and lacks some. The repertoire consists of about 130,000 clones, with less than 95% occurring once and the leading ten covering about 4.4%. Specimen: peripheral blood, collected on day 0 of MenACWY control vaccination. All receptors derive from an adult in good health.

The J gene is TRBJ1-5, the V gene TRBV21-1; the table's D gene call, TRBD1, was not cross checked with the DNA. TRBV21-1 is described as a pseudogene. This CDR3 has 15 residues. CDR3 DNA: TGTGCCAGCAGCAAAACGCCAGGGGGCGATCAGCCCCAGCATTTT. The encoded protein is CASSKTPGGDQPQHF.

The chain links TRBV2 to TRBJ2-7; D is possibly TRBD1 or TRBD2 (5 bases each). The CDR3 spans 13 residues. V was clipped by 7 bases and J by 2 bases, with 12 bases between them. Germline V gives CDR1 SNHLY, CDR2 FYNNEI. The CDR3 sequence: CASNSGGPYEQYF. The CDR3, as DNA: TGTGCCAGCAATTCTGGGGGTCCCTACGAGCAGTACTTC.

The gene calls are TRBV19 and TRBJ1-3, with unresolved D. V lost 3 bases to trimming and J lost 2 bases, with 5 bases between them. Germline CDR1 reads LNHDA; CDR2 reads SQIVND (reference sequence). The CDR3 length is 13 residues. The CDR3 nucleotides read TGTGCCAGTAGTATGGATACTGGAAACACCATATATTTT. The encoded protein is CASSMDTGNTIYF.

The CDR3 DNA reads as TGCAGCGTTGCAAGGGGGCGAGAGCAGTACTTC. Its translation is CSVARGREQYF. The gene calls are TRBV29-1 and TRBJ2-7, with 7 bases matching TRBD1. Germline V lookup: CDR1 SQVTM, CDR2 ANQGSEA. Trimming at V came to 4 bases and at J to 7 bases, leaving 4 bases not matched to a gene. The CDR3 covers 11 residues.

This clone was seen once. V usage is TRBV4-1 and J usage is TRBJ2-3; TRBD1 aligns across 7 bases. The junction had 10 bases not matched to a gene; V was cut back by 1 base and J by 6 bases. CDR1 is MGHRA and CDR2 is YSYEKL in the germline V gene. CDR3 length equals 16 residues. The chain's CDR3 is CASSQAQGRARDTQYF. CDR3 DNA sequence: TGCGCCAGCAGCCAAGCACAGGGGCGGGCGAGGGATACGCAGTATTTT.

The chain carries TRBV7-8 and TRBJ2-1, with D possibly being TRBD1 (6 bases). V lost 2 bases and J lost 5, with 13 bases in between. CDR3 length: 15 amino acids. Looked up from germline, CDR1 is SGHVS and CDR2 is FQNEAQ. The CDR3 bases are TGTGCCAGCAGCTTATCTCACAGGGAGAACAATGAGCAGTTCTTC. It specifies CASSLSHRENNEQFF.

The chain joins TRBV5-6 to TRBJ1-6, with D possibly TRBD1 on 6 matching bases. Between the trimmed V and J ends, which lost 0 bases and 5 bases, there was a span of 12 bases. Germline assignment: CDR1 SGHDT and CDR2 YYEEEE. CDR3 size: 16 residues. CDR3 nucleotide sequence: TGTGCCAGCAGCTTGGGGGGGGCGGGGGATAATTCACCCCTCCACTTT. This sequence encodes CASSLGGAGDNSPLHF.

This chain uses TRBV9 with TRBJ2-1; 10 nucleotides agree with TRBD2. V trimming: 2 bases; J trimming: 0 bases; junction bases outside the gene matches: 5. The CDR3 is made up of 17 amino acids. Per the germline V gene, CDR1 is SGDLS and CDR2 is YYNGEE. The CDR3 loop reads CASSVGLAVNSYNEQFF. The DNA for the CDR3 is TGTGCCAGCAGCGTCGGACTAGCGGTAAACTCCTACAATGAGCAGTTCTTC. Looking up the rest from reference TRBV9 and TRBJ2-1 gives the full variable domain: DSGVTQTPKHLITATGQRVTLRCSPRSGDLSVYWYQQSLDQGLQFLIQYYNGEERAKGNILERFSAQQFPDLHSELNLSSLELGDSALYFCASSVGLAVNSYNEQFFGPGTRLTVL.

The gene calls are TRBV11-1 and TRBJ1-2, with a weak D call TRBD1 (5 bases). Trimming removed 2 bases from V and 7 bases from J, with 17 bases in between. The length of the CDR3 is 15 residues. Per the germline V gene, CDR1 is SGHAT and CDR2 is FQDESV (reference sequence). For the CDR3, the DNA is TGTGCCAGCAGCTTAAAGCCCCACCGACAGTCTGGCTACACCTTC. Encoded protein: CASSLKPHRQSGYTF.

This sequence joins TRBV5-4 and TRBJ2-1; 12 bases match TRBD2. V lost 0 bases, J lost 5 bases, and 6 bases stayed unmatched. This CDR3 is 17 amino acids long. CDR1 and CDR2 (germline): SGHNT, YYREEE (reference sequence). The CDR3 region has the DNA TGTGCCAGCAGCTTGGTGTCTAGCGGGGGGGCCGACAATGAGCAGTTCTTC. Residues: CASSLVSSGGADNEQFF.

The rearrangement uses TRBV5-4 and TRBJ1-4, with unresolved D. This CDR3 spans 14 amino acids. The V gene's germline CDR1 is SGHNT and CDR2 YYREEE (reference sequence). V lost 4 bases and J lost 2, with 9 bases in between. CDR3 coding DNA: TGTGCCAGCAGCCTAGGGTTTACTAATGAAAAACTGTTTTTT. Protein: CASSLGFTNEKLFF.

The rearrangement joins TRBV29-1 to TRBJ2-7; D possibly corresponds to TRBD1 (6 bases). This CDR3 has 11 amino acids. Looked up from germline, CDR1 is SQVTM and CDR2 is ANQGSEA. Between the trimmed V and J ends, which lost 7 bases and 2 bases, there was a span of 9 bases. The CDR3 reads CSAGQTYEQYF. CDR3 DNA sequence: TGCAGCGCCGGACAGACCTACGAGCAGTACTTC.

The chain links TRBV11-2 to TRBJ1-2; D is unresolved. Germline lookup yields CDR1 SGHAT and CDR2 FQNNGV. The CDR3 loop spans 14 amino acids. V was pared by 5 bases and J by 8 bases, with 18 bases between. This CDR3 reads CASSRVGEPRGYTF. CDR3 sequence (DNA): TGTGCCAGCAGCCGCGTCGGTGAGCCAAGGGGCTACACCTTC.

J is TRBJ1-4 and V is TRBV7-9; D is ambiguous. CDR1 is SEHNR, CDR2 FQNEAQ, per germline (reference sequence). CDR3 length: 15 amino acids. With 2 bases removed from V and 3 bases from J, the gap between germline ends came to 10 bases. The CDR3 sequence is CASSLFHRANEKLFF. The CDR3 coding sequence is TGTGCCAGCAGCTTATTTCACCGGGCTAATGAAAAACTGTTTTTT.

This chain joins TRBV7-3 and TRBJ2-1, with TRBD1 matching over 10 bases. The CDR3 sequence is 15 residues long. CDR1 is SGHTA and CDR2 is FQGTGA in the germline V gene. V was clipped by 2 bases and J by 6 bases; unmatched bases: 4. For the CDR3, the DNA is TGTGCCAGCAGCTTAGGGACAGGGGCGCTCAATGAGCAGTTCTTC. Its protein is CASSLGTGALNEQFF.

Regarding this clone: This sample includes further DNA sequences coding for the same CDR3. The CDR3 spells CASSLGETQYF. The CDR3 region has the DNA TGTGCCAGCAGTTTAGGAGAGACCCAGTACTTC. The gene calls are TRBV12-3 or TRBV12-4 and TRBJ2-5; no firm D call. The CDR3 runs to 11 residues. Trimming pared 1 base from V and 4 bases from J, leaving 1 base between.

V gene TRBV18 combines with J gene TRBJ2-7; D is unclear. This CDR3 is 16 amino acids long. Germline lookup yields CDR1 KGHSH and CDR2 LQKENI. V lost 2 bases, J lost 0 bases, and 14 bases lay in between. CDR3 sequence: CASSPDIEVSSYEQYF. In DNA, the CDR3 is TGTGCCAGCTCACCAGATATTGAGGTGAGCTCCTACGAGCAGTACTTC.

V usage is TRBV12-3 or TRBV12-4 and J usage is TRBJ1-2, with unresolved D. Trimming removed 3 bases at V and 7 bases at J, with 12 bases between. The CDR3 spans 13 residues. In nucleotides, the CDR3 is TGTGCCAGCAGTTTTACCCGGGAGGGTGGCTACACCTTC. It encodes CASSFTREGGYTF.

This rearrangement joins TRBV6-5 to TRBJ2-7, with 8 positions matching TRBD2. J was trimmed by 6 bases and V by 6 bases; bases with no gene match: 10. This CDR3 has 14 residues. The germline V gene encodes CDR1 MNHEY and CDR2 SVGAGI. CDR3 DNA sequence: TGTGCCAGCAGCCGAAAAGCGGGAGTGGTCGAGCAGTACTTC. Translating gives CASSRKAGVVEQYF.

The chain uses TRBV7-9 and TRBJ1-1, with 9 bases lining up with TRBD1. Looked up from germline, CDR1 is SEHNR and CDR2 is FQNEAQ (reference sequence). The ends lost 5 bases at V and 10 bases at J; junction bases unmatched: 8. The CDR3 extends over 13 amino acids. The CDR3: CASSRDREVAAFF. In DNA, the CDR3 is TGTGCCAGCAGCCGGGACAGGGAGGTTGCAGCTTTCTTT.

This CDR3 is CASSLGSGNPYEQYF. Here the CDR3 DNA reads TGTGCCAGCAGCTTGGGTAGCGGGAACCCCTACGAGCAGTACTTC. This rearrangement joins TRBV7-3 to TRBJ2-7; TRBD2 agrees at 8 bases. CDR1 and CDR2 (germline): SGHTA, FQGTGA. The V gene end was trimmed by 3 bases and the J gene end by 2 bases; junction bases not matched to a gene: 6. The CDR3 has 15 amino acids.

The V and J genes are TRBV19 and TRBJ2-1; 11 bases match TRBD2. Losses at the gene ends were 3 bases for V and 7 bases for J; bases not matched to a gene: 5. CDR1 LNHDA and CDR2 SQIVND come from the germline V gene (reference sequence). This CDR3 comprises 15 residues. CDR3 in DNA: TGTGCCAGTAGTATTCAGGGACTAGCGGCTAATGAGCAGTTCTTC. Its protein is CASSIQGLAANEQFF.

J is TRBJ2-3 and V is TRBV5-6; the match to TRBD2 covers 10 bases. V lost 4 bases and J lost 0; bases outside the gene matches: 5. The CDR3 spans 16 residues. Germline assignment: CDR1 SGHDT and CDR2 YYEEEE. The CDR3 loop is CASSKLAGQSTDTQYF. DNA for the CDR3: TGTGCCAGCAGCAAACTAGCGGGGCAGAGCACAGATACGCAGTATTTT.

The CDR3 sequence is CASSIGQGYGRGIGYTF. The CDR3 nucleotides are TGTGCCAGTAGTATCGGCCAGGGATATGGAAGAGGTATTGGCTACACCTTC. The rearrangement uses TRBV19 and TRBJ1-2; a weak D match, TRBD1 (5 bases). The CDR3 contains 17 residues. Deletions cut 3 bases from V and 7 bases from J, with 24 bases between. Per the germline V gene, CDR1 is LNHDA and CDR2 is SQIVND (reference sequence).

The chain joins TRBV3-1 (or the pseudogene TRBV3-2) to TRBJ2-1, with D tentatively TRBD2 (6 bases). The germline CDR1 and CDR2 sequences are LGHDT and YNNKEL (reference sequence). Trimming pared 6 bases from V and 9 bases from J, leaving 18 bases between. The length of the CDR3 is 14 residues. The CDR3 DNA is TGTGCCAGCAGACGCCAAAGACTAGTGGGTGAGCAGTTCTTC. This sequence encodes CASRRQRLVGEQFF.

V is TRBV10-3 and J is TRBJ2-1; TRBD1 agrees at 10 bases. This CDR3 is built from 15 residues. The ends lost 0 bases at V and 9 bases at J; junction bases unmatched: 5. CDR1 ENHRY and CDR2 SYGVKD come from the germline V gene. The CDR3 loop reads CAISESRTGGGEQFF. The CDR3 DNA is TGTGCCATCAGTGAGTCGCGGACAGGGGGTGGTGAGCAGTTCTTC.

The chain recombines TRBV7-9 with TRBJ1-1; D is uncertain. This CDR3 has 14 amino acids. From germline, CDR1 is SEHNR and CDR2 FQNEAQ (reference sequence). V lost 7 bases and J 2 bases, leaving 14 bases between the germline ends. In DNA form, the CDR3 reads TGTGCCAGCAAGGAGCGGACGTATAACACTGAAGCTTTCTTT. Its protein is CASKERTYNTEAFF.

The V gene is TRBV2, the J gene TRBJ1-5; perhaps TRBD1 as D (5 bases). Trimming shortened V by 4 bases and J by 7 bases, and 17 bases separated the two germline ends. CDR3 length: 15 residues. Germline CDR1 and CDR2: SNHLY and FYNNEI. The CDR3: CASSVRPGGVQPQHF. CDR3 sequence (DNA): TGTGCCAGCAGTGTCCGGCCCGGGGGAGTACAGCCCCAGCATTTT.

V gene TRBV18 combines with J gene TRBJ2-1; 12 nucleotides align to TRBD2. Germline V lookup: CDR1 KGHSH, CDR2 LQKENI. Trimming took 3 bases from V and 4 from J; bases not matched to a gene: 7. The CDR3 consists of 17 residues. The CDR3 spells CASSPSSGRGPYNEQFF. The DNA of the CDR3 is TGTGCCAGCTCACCCTCTAGCGGGAGGGGTCCTTACAATGAGCAGTTCTTC.

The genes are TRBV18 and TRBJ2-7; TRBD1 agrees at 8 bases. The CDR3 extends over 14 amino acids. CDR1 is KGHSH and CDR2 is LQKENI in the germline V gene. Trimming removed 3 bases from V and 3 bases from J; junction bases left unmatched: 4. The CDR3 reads CASSPGQDGYEQYV. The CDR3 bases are TGTGCCAGCTCACCGGGACAGGATGGCTACGAGCAGTACGTC.

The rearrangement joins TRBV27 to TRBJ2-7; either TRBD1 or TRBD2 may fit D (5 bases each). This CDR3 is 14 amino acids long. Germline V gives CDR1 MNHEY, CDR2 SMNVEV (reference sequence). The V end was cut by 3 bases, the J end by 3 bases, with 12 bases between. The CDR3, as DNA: TGTGCCAGCAGTTTTGAGGGGAAAGACTACGAGCAGTACTTC. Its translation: CASSFEGKDYEQYF.